The rows below give T cell receptor beta chains drawn from one sample of a study of T-cell memory formation after mild COVID-19. TCRdb reprocessed the 5' RACE reads via MiXCR and lists one record per CDR3 protein. The sample shows some 600,000 distinct CDR3 sequences, around 16% of them seen only once. The sequenced sample consisted of PBMCs or a T cell subset sorted from them (not recorded which). The receptors were gathered from an adult woman who had mild COVID-19 (a few samples of this study predate the infection). Cell type and time point are not known. CDR3s include the opening cysteine and the closing phenylalanine or tryptophan. A D gene is named only where the DNA matches it firmly. For some rows the clone size is stated as once, few or many, or as a class when expanded; others skip it.

J,D,size,V,CDR3,DNA
TRBJ1-5,.,.,TRBV2,CASSFDVSNQPQHF,TGTGCCAGCAGCTTCGACGTCAGCAATCAGCCCCAGCATTTT
TRBJ2-3,TRBD2,.,TRBV24-1,CATSAYPGTSGGVGTDTQYF,TGTGCCACCAGTGCCTATCCCGGGACTAGCGGGGGAGTGGGTACAGATACGCAGTATTTT
TRBJ2-7,TRBD1,.,TRBV5-1,CASSPDREFYEQYF,TGCGCCAGCAGCCCTGACAGGGAGTTCTACGAGCAGTACTTC
TRBJ2-5,.,few,TRBV5-5,CASSFGTAEETQYF,TGTGCCAGCAGCTTCGGGACCGCGGAAGAGACCCAGTACTTC
TRBJ2-5,TRBD2,.,TRBV24-1,CATSDSGRVETQYF,TGTGCCACCAGTGACAGCGGGAGGGTCGAGACCCAGTACTTC
TRBJ1-1,.,once,TRBV20-1,CSARDFSGSTEAFF,TGCAGTGCTAGAGATTTTTCAGGATCAACTGAAGCTTTCTTT
TRBJ1-6,.,.,TRBV7-9,CASSLVGLGSPLHF,TGTGCCAGCAGCTTAGTAGGACTGGGTTCACCCCTCCACTTT
TRBJ2-3,TRBD2,few,TRBV12-3/TRBV12-4,CASSYGLAGPDTQYF,TGTGCCAGCAGTTATGGACTAGCGGGACCAGATACGCAGTATTTT
TRBJ1-1,.,many,TRBV7-9,CASSLVTNTEAFF,TGTGCCAGCAGCTTGGTAACGAACACTGAAGCTTTCTTT
TRBJ2-7,TRBD1,few,TRBV12-3/TRBV12-4,CASSRGQGVAYEQYF,TGTGCCAGCAGCCGGGGACAGGGAGTCGCCTACGAGCAGTACTTC
TRBJ1-2,.,few,TRBV6-1,CASTVGDYGYTF,TGTGCCAGCACCGTCGGGGACTATGGCTACACCTTC
TRBJ1-1,.,few,TRBV3-1,CASSRGREEAFF,TGTGCCAGCAGCCGGGGGAGGGAAGAAGCTTTCTTT
TRBJ1-3,.,.,TRBV18,CASSLQPHSGNTIYF,TGTGCCAGCTCCCTACAACCCCACTCTGGAAACACCATATATTTT
TRBJ2-7,.,many,TRBV19,CASSSVQDSSYEQYF,TGTGCCAGTAGTTCCGTTCAGGATTCCTCCTACGAGCAGTACTTC
TRBJ2-1,.,.,TRBV4-1,CASSQDRSGSTSEQFF,TGCGCCAGCAGCCAAGATAGAAGCGGGTCTACATCTGAGCAGTTCTTC
TRBJ1-1,.,.,TRBV2,CAGKDTLNTEAFF,TGTGCCGGCAAAGACACTTTGAACACTGAAGCTTTCTTT
TRBJ1-3,.,few,TRBV9,CASSVAPDGISGNTIYF,TGTGCCAGCAGCGTAGCCCCGGACGGAATCTCTGGAAACACCATATATTTT
TRBJ1-1,.,few,TRBV12-3/TRBV12-4,CASSPGRSNTEAFF,TGTGCCAGCAGCCCCGGCAGGAGCAACACTGAAGCTTTCTTT
TRBJ1-2,.,.,TRBV7-2,CASSTGLGYTF,TGTGCCAGCAGCACGGGACTTGGCTACACCTTC
TRBJ2-2,.,.,TRBV24-1,CATSDLLENTGELFF,TGTGCCACCAGTGATTTGCTAGAAAACACCGGGGAGCTGTTTTTT
TRBJ2-3,.,.,TRBV6-2/TRBV6-3,CASRENRYTQYF,TGTGCCAGCAGGGAGAACCGATATACGCAGTATTTT
TRBJ2-5,TRBD1,few,TRBV19,CASSIRTGGRETQYF,TGTGCCAGTAGTATCAGGACAGGGGGCCGGGAGACCCAGTACTTC
TRBJ1-2,.,.,TRBV29-1,CSVDNPNSGYTF,TGCAGCGTTGATAACCCCAACAGTGGCTACACCTTC
TRBJ2-2,.,many,TRBV29-1,CSVEGNTGELFF,TGCAGCGTTGAAGGGAACACCGGGGAGCTGTTTTTT
TRBJ2-3,.,many,TRBV7-2,CASSTRRRPSTDTQYF,TGTGCCAGCAGCACCCGGAGAAGGCCGAGCACAGATACGCAGTATTTT
TRBJ2-5,.,few,TRBV20-1,CSAREARQVQETQYF,TGCAGTGCTAGAGAGGCTCGACAGGTTCAAGAGACCCAGTACTTC
TRBJ2-5,.,.,TRBV2,CASSEGWTRQETQYF,TGTGCCAGCAGTGAAGGATGGACCCGACAAGAGACCCAGTACTTC
TRBJ2-1,TRBD1,few,TRBV14,CASSVQGFGEQFF,TGTGCCAGCAGCGTACAGGGGTTTGGTGAGCAGTTCTTC
TRBJ2-5,TRBD2,few,TRBV7-2,CASSLYAAGAEETQYF,TGTGCCAGCAGCTTATACGCAGCGGGGGCTGAAGAGACCCAGTACTTC
TRBJ2-3,.,.,TRBV14,CASSQGSPPFGLLTDTQYF,TGTGCCAGCAGCCAAGGGTCCCCCCCCTTCGGCCTACTCACAGATACGCAGTATTTT
TRBJ2-7,.,few,TRBV4-2,CASSHGELYYEQYF,TGTGCCAGCAGCCATGGAGAACTTTACTACGAGCAGTACTTC
TRBJ1-1,TRBD1,few,TRBV30,CAWRNEQGGTEAFF,TGTGCCTGGAGGAACGAGCAGGGGGGCACTGAAGCTTTCTTT
TRBJ1-6,.,.,TRBV5-1,CASSPDKRQTNSPLHF,TGCGCCAGCAGCCCGGATAAGAGACAGACTAATTCACCCCTCCACTTT
TRBJ2-6,.,few,TRBV7-3,CASSGSAGANVLTF,TGTGCCAGCAGTGGGTCGGCTGGGGCCAACGTCCTGACTTTC
TRBJ2-1,TRBD1,.,TRBV2,CASTGQEPAYNEQFF,TGTGCCAGCACAGGACAGGAGCCTGCTTACAATGAGCAGTTCTTC
TRBJ2-1,.,few,TRBV7-9,CASSQNEQFF,TGTGCCAGCAGCCAAAATGAGCAGTTCTTC
TRBJ2-1,TRBD2,many,TRBV7-9,CASTHGTSGDEQFF,TGTGCCAGCACCCACGGGACTAGCGGAGATGAGCAGTTCTTC
TRBJ2-7,TRBD1,.,TRBV6-1,CASTGQGASYEQYF,TGTGCCAGCACTGGACAGGGGGCCTCCTACGAGCAGTACTTC
TRBJ2-3,TRBD1,.,TRBV6-2/TRBV6-3,CASSRTGENTDTQYF,TGTGCCAGCAGCCGGACAGGGGAAAACACAGATACGCAGTATTTT
TRBJ2-5,.,few,TRBV5-1,CASSSTVLQETQYF,TGCGCCAGCAGCTCGACTGTGCTCCAAGAGACCCAGTACTTC
TRBJ2-7,TRBD2,.,TRBV12-3/TRBV12-4,CASSLGLAGEEQYF,TGTGCCAGCAGTTTGGGACTAGCGGGAGAAGAGCAGTACTTC
TRBJ2-5,.,many,TRBV15,CATSRALTETQYF,TGTGCCACCAGCAGGGCCCTCACCGAGACCCAGTACTTC
TRBJ1-5,TRBD1,few,TRBV12-3/TRBV12-4,CASSSPGQGIRQPQHF,TGTGCCAGCAGTTCCCCGGGACAGGGGATTAGACAGCCCCAGCATTTT